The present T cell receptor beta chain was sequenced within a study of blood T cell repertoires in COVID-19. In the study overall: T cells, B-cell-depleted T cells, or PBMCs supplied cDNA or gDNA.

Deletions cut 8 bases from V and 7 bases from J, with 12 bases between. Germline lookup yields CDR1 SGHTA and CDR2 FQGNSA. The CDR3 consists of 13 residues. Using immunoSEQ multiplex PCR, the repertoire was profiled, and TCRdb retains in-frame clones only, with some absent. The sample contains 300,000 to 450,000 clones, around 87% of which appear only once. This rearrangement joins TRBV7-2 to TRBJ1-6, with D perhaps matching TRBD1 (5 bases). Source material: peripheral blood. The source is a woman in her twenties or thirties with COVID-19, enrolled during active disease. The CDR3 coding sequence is TGTGCCAGCCAGGGCATCCTAAATTCACCCCTCCACTTT. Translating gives CASQGILNSPLHF.